This T cell receptor (beta chain) originates from a study of T cells after yellow fever vaccination. TCRdb called the 5' RACE reads again in MiXCR, with one record for every CDR3 protein. The sample consists of a few hundred thousand distinct CDR3 sequences, under 7.5% of them appearing once. Germline V gene sequence: CDR1 MNHEY, CDR2 SVGEGT. The CDR3 length is 15 residues. J was trimmed by 2 bases and V by 4 bases; bases with no gene match: 6. The rearrangement joins TRBV6-2 or TRBV6-3 to TRBJ2-7; TRBD1 agrees at 9 bases. This specimen consisted of PBMCs, obtained 5 days after the yellow fever booster vaccination. This sequence originates from a man younger than 45 who received the YFV17D yellow fever vaccine. The CDR3 DNA sequence: TGTGCCAGCAGTTTCGGGACAGGGATCGCCTACGAGCAGTACTTC. This encodes CASSFGTGIAYEQYF.